The rows below give T cell receptor beta chains drawn from one sample of a study of shared clonotypes between healthy human individuals. Produced via immunoSEQ multiplex PCR; TCRdb's table is partial and in-frame only. The sample shows 550,000 to 850,000 clones, over 65% of them seen only once. The source material was memory CD4+ T cells sorted from blood. The receptor source for this set is a woman aged 25 to 39 in good health. The CDR3 runs from the conserved cysteine through the conserved F or W. Clone size is not always given. Where it is, it says once, few, many or a class for expanded clones.

V: TRBV14
J: TRBJ2-1
size: -
CDR3: CASSSDPAGRVEQFF

V: TRBV10-2
J: TRBJ2-3
size: -
CDR3: CASSPPGLAGMGDTQYF

V: TRBV2
J: TRBJ2-1
size: -
CDR3: CASSEAYSGFYNEQFF

V: TRBV7-9
J: TRBJ1-2
size: -
CDR3: CASSGTPGNYGYTF

V: TRBV7-9
J: TRBJ1-1
size: -
CDR3: CASSSPGSVNTEAFF

V: TRBV27
J: TRBJ2-1
size: once
CDR3: CASRLGVGKYNEQFF

V: TRBV2
J: TRBJ2-1
size: -
CDR3: CASSRGGGAPYNEQFF

V: TRBV5-1
J: TRBJ2-2
size: many
CDR3: CASSLAPGLAGGSGELFF

V: TRBV7-9
J: TRBJ2-3
size: once
CDR3: CASSRGDGDTQYF

V: TRBV7-8
J: TRBJ2-1
size: -
CDR3: CASSQIPTYNEQFF

V: TRBV29-1
J: TRBJ2-3
size: -
CDR3: CSVEWSVHTDTQYF

V: TRBV5-6
J: TRBJ1-5
size: -
CDR3: CVSSLGERQPQHF

V: TRBV6-5
J: TRBJ2-7
size: -
CDR3: CASSIIATGIHEQYF

V: TRBV7-9
J: TRBJ2-3
size: few
CDR3: CASSQSQGAWDTQYF

V: TRBV19
J: TRBJ1-1
size: -
CDR3: CASSMGPRAGNTEAFF

V: TRBV18
J: TRBJ2-7
size: once
CDR3: CASSWAGGYEQYF

V: TRBV7-6
J: TRBJ1-2
size: -
CDR3: CASSSVVGGTYNYGYTF

V: TRBV4-1
J: TRBJ1-1
size: -
CDR3: CASSRWDRGNTEAFF

V: TRBV6-5
J: TRBJ1-4
size: -
CDR3: CASSSTGGEKLFF

V: TRBV30
J: TRBJ2-7
size: -
CDR3: CAWSSLTSTGEQYF

V: TRBV9
J: TRBJ1-3
size: few
CDR3: CASSPSGALGNTIYF

V: TRBV28
J: TRBJ2-7
size: -
CDR3: CASSFRTSSYGQYF

V: TRBV10-3
J: TRBJ1-5
size: -
CDR3: CAIGSGGNQPQHF

V: TRBV11-2
J: TRBJ2-1
size: -
CDR3: CASSSGGRDRSPYNEQFF

V: TRBV29-1
J: TRBJ1-5
size: -
CDR3: CSVASSADDQPQHF

V: TRBV7-9
J: TRBJ1-4
size: -
CDR3: CASSSRAYATNEKLFF

V: TRBV28
J: TRBJ1-4
size: few
CDR3: CACRQGVEEKLFF

V: TRBV27
J: TRBJ2-3
size: once
CDR3: CASSHTLSGGGSTQYF

V: TRBV28
J: TRBJ1-1
size: -
CDR3: CASRNARRGAEAFF

V: TRBV14
J: TRBJ1-6
size: -
CDR3: CASSLTGRNSPLHF

V: TRBV7-8
J: TRBJ1-5
size: -
CDR3: CASSREGQGGNQPQHF

V: TRBV5-4
J: TRBJ2-5
size: -
CDR3: CASSSKTSSETQYF

V: TRBV14
J: TRBJ2-3
size: -
CDR3: CASSRHARDYKAGTDTQYF

V: TRBV9
J: TRBJ2-1
size: -
CDR3: CASSRKEGRSYNEQFF

V: TRBV18
J: TRBJ2-3
size: few
CDR3: CASSPLGTDTQYF

V: TRBV28
J: TRBJ1-6
size: few
CDR3: CASSLRDRISPLHF

V: TRBV19
J: TRBJ1-4
size: -
CDR3: CASRPGQGRNEKLFF

V: TRBV7-9
J: TRBJ2-7
size: -
CDR3: CASSSPGAGYEQYF

V: TRBV6-1
J: TRBJ2-2
size: -
CDR3: CASTNKAGFTGELFF

V: TRBV15
J: TRBJ2-1
size: -
CDR3: CATSRDQATRRNEQFF

V: TRBV30
J: TRBJ2-5
size: -
CDR3: CAWSIQGGETQYF